This paragraph reports one T cell receptor beta chain. The table came from immunoSEQ multiplex PCR; TCRdb's copy has only in-frame clones and leaves some out. The sample includes roughly 13,000 clones, more than 80% seen only once; the top ten take approximately 3%. This specimen belongs to a study of T cell changes during pregnancy in multiple sclerosis. Trimming took 3 bases from V and 5 from J; bases not matched to a gene: 9. The CDR3 covers 17 residues. Germline lookup yields CDR1 SGHAT and CDR2 FQNNGV. This receptor was identified in a female donor in good health, enrolled as a control in a pregnancy study. The V call is TRBV11-2, the J call TRBJ2-5; TRBD2 agrees at 13 bases. The sample was peripheral blood, taken in the second trimester of pregnancy. The CDR3 here is CASSFGTSGTGGETQYF. The CDR3 DNA follows: TGTGCCAGCAGCTTCGGGACTAGCGGGACCGGGGGCGAGACCCAGTACTTC.